This T cell receptor (beta chain) was captured by sequencing in a study of PD-1 blockade in classical Hodgkin lymphoma (dated by TCRdb to 2020 to 2021). A note on the overall study: Nivolumab dosing was 3 mg/kg intravenously every 2 weeks, continuing until either disease progression or unacceptable toxicity. The study used TCR beta sequencing and CyTOF to define a peripheral blood immune signature of response to PD-1 blockade in classical Hodgkin lymphoma.

The CDR3 goes from the cysteine to the phenylalanine over 15 residues. The only DNA kept is the CDR3, 45 bases in frame from the first base. The germline V gene yields MNHEY for CDR1 and SVGAGI for CDR2. The germline V end is reduced by 6 bases and the J end by 3 bases; junction bases left unmatched: 7. This specimen's time point label, per the study, means: cycle 2 day 1 (C2D1) of nivolumab. All trial patients had relapsed after autologous stem cell transplantation, with cohorts A, B and C differing in prior brentuximab vedotin exposure. The trial cohort included 45 to 65 patients with relapsed/refractory classical Hodgkin lymphoma, and each patient had a best overall response of complete response, partial response or progressive disease. Trial patients were treated with single-agent nivolumab in the multi-cohort phase II CheckMate 205 trial. An independent review committee assessed best overall response using the 2007 International Working Group response criteria. PBMCs from the trial were collected at three points: immediately before nivolumab initiation (C1D1), and during therapy at cycle 2 day 1 and cycle 4 day 1. Peripheral blood was collected in 8 mL Vacutainer Cell Preparation Tubes, from which PBMCs were isolated by centrifugation and then cryopreserved.

The Qiagen DNeasy kit was used to extract genomic DNA from unsorted PBMCs and from the negatively selected CD4+ and CD8+ fractions. Amplification of TCR beta CDR3 regions was done by immunoSEQ multiplex PCR with primers that anneal to V and J segments. A synthetic immune receptor repertoire was used to minimize amplification bias, and any remaining bias was removed computationally after sequencing. Per the original workflow: Repertoire diversity was quantified as the Shannon entropy index using custom Python scripts. Unsorted, CD4+ and CD8+ repertoires were examined separately, except in combined analyses, for which CD4+ and CD8+ sequences were merged in silico. A clone counted as expanded when the clone's frequency after treatment rose at least 2-fold relative to C1D1, and clones undetected at baseline were given a pseudocount of 0.5. Clones with 0 or 1 copy at C1D1 were defined as singleton clones, while clones with 2 or more copies were defined as non-singleton clones. Clones expanded in unsorted samples were labelled as CD4+, CD8+ or unknown by matching protein sequences in sorted samples from the same patient. Wilcoxon tests on paired samples were used to test changes in diversity from C1D1 to C4D1. TCRdb carries this immuneACCESS record with in-frame sequences only. Its versions omit some clonotypes, under half of them owing to an unresolved V gene in the studies checked, with the rest unexplained. Clone size and the V and J calls come from that table; the DNA yielded D and trimming. The sample table holds 39,000 or so clones, of which about 86% were seen once. 4.5% to 6.5% of the sample rests with the top ten.

Results the study describes overall, beyond this receptor: Patients starting nivolumab less than 1 year after ASCT had lower diversity and were excluded from later analyses to avoid confounding by immune reconstitution. Baseline TCR diversity was reported as lower in newly diagnosed patients than in healthy donors, and lower still in relapsed/refractory patients. CD4+ but not CD8+ TCR diversity rose significantly by C4D1 (p=0.0027 vs p=0.16), most apparent in complete responders (p=0.02). The study was limited to a single clinical trial cohort, and causes of repertoire differences, possibly disease activity or prior therapy, remained undefined. Baseline diversity similar to that of newly diagnosed patients was observed in trial patients achieving complete response, whereas significantly lower diversity was observed in partial responders and progressors.

This clone occurred once. Its specific antigen is unknown. No quality values exist for individual bases; no much larger clone is one base distant. The V and J segments used are TRBV6-5 and TRBJ2-3, and 9 junction bases match TRBD1. The sequence derives from a human donor with classical Hodgkin lymphoma. This material consisted of peripheral blood mononuclear cells (PBMCs), taken before the second cycle of nivolumab. The DNA sequence is given as TGTGCCAGCAGCTCCGGGACAGGGATAACAGATACGCAGTATTTT. This translates into CASSSGTGITDTQYF.